The T cell receptor beta chain under discussion was sequenced for a study of blood T cell repertoires in COVID-19. Study summary: The samples span acute and convalescent COVID-19 from the United States, Italy and Spain.

Methods used by the authors: Amplifying reference gene primers gave estimates of nucleated cell counts. The table came from immunoSEQ multiplex PCR; TCRdb's copy has only in-frame clones and leaves some out. V, J and clone size derive from that table, while D and trimming were established from the DNA sequence. This sample has around 120,000 clones, with 70% to 80% found just once. This TCR was sampled from a woman at least 80 years old with acute or convalescent COVID-19. Sample: peripheral blood.

The DNA for the CDR3 is TGTGCCAGCAGTGGACAGCAGAATCAGCCCCAGCATTTT. This encodes CASSGQQNQPQHF. The chain employs TRBV25-1 and TRBJ1-5, with D tentatively TRBD1 (5 bases). There are 13 residues in the CDR3. V lost 4 bases and J 4 bases, leaving 8 bases between the germline ends. Germline CDR1 is MGHDK and CDR2 is SYGVNS.